These T cell receptor beta chains were read from a single sample in a study of cytomegalovirus exposure and HLA in healthy donors. The method was immunoSEQ multiplex PCR; TCRdb's version includes in-frame clones alone and lacks a portion of them. Of roughly 65,000 clones in the sample, 60% to 70% were seen once. The sample taken for sequencing was PBMCs. The receptors here all came from a man between 40 and 49 years old in good health and CMV-seropositive. Each CDR3 is given with its conserved first and last residue. The D gene is left open where the match is weak. Rows may omit the clone size; those that give it use once, few, many or a size class.

v_gene	abundance	j_gene	d_gene	CDR3nt	CDR3aa
TRBV5-8	-	TRBJ2-7	-	TGTGCCAGCAACCCATCGCCCCGGGTCGCCTACGAGCAGTACTTC	CASNPSPRVAYEQYF
TRBV7-6	-	TRBJ1-5	-	TGTGCCAGCAGCTTAGATCCAAGCAATCAGCCCCAGCATTTT	CASSLDPSNQPQHF
TRBV29-1	-	TRBJ2-5	TRBD1	TGCAGCGCGGGCGGCGGGACAGGGCAAAAGGAGCAGTACTTC	CSAGGGTGQKEQYF
TRBV11-3	few	TRBJ1-1	TRBD1	TGTGCCAGCAGCTACAGGGGGATGAACACTGAAGCTTTCTTT	CASSYRGMNTEAFF
TRBV5-6	many	TRBJ2-2	-	TGTGCCAGCAGCTTGGCACTTGTAAAGGGGAACGGGGAGCTGTTTTTT	CASSLALVKGNGELFF
TRBV5-6	-	TRBJ2-3	TRBD2	TGTGCCAGCAGCTTCTCTAGCGGGGGGGCCAGATATACGCAGTATTTT	CASSFSSGGARYTQYF
TRBV6-1	-	TRBJ2-3	-	TGTGCCAGCAGAAACTGGGCGGACTTGACAGATACGCAGTATTTT	CASRNWADLTDTQYF
TRBV10-2	-	TRBJ1-6	TRBD1	TGCGCCAGCAGGGACCGACAGGGGGGTTCACCCCTCCACTTT	CASRDRQGGSPLHF
TRBV18	few	TRBJ2-2	TRBD2	TGTGCCAGCTCACCACCTCGGGGGGCCGGGGAGCTGTTTTTT	CASSPPRGAGELFF
TRBV30	-	TRBJ2-7	TRBD1	TGTGCCTGGAGCGGACAGGTGGGCTACGAGCAGTACTTC	CAWSGQVGYEQYF
TRBV5-1	few	TRBJ1-2	-	TGCGCCAGCAGCTGGGGCAGGGCGCGAGGGGGGGACTATGGCTACACCTTC	CASSWGRARGGDYGYTF
TRBV2	-	TRBJ2-7	-	TGTGCCAGCAGGGCGGGACAGACGTCCTACGAGCAGTACTTC	CASRAGQTSYEQYF
TRBV7-2	-	TRBJ2-7	TRBD1	TGTGCCAGCAGCGAGATTAACAGGGGCGAGCAGTACTTC	CASSEINRGEQYF
TRBV6-6	-	TRBJ1-3	-	TGTGCCAGCAGTCCTACTGGAGGCTCTGGAAACACCATATATTTT	CASSPTGGSGNTIYF
TRBV18	-	TRBJ2-5	-	TGTGCCAGCTCACACAGGGACCAAGAGACCCAGTACTTC	CASSHRDQETQYF
TRBV30	-	TRBJ2-3	-	TGTGCCTGGAGGGAGGCAGATACGCAGTATTTT	CAWREADTQYF
TRBV18	-	TRBJ1-1	-	TGTGCCAGCTCACCACCGGGGCTAAGGGACACTGAAGCTTTCTTT	CASSPPGLRDTEAFF
TRBV12-5	-	TRBJ2-4	-	TGTGCTAGTGCTCACCTCTTGGAAGCCCGAGGCTCCATTCAGTACTTC	CASAHLLEARGSIQYF
TRBV6-6	few	TRBJ1-1	TRBD1	TGTGCCAGCAGTACCCGGGACAGGGTAGGGACTGAAGCTTTCTTT	CASSTRDRVGTEAFF
TRBV5-1	-	TRBJ2-7	-	TGCGCCAGCAGCTTGGACAGTCAGCCCTACGAGCAGTACTTC	CASSLDSQPYEQYF
TRBV30	-	TRBJ2-1	TRBD2	TGTGCCTGGAGTTTCGGGACTAGCAGGCGCGCATACAATGAGCAGTTCTTC	CAWSFGTSRRAYNEQFF
TRBV7-2	-	TRBJ2-7	TRBD2	TGTGCCAGCAGCTCCCCAGCGGGGTCGAAGTACTTC	CASSSPAGSKYF
TRBV20-1	-	TRBJ2-3	-	TGCAGTGCTAGAGTCAGGGATACGCAGTATTTT	CSARVRDTQYF
TRBV19	-	TRBJ1-1	-	TGTGCCAGTAGTTTTGGGCTGACTGAAGCTTTCTTT	CASSFGLTEAFF
TRBV14	-	TRBJ1-1	-	TGTGCCAGCAGCCAACAGGCCTTGGGCACTGAAGCTTTCTTT	CASSQQALGTEAFF
TRBV7-9	-	TRBJ2-7	-	TGTGCCAGCAGCAGGGACAACTCCTACGAGCAGTACTTC	CASSRDNSYEQYF
TRBV9	-	TRBJ1-3	-	TGTGCCAGCAGCGTTTCCCCGGGGGGAAACACCATATATTTT	CASSVSPGGNTIYF
TRBV4-1	once	TRBJ2-3	-	TGCGCCAGCAGCCAACTGAGTAAAGGGGACACAGATACGCAGTATTTT	CASSQLSKGDTDTQYF
TRBV29-1	-	TRBJ2-3	TRBD2	TGCAGCGTAACTAGCGGCGCCCATACGCAGTATTTT	CSVTSGAHTQYF
TRBV5-1	-	TRBJ1-6	-	TGCGCCAGCAGCTTGGAAACCCTACCCGCACCCCTCCACTTT	CASSLETLPAPLHF
TRBV7-9	once	TRBJ2-3	TRBD1	TGTGCCAGCAGCTCGGGACAGCTCCTGGCCGGCACAGATACGCAGTATTTT	CASSSGQLLAGTDTQYF
TRBV5-6	-	TRBJ1-2	TRBD1	TGTGCCAGCAGAGTGACAGGGGGCGACTATGGCTACACCTTC	CASRVTGGDYGYTF
TRBV15	-	TRBJ2-2	-	TGTGCCACCAGCAGAGAGGGGGCGCCCGGGGAGCTGTTTTTT	CATSREGAPGELFF
TRBV7-3	few	TRBJ2-1	TRBD2	TGTGCCAGCAGCAGTACCGGGACTAGCCCCAATGAGCAGTTCTTC	CASSSTGTSPNEQFF
TRBV6-5	-	TRBJ2-7	TRBD2	TGTGCCAGCACCCGAGGGCGGGGGGGCAGCGAGCAGTACTTC	CASTRGRGGSEQYF